The 8 T cell receptor beta chains below come from one sample, sequenced in a study of cytomegalovirus exposure and HLA in healthy donors. This PCR relied on a set of 60 Vbeta primers and 13 Jbeta primers. Only in-frame clones appear in the TCRdb table, and some are missing; sequencing was by immunoSEQ multiplex PCR. The table lists 210,000 or so clones, around 87% of them singletons. Sequenced: PBMCs. The receptors derive from a man aged 25 to 45 in good health and CMV-seronegative.

The rearrangement links TRBV5-1 to TRBJ2-7, with 10 bases identical to TRBD2. Unmatched junction bases numbered 8, after V lost 5 bases and J lost 6 bases. This CDR3 is 14 amino acids long. The germline V gene has CDR1 SGHRS and CDR2 YFSETQ. The CDR3 sequence is CASRPAGGPGEQYF. CDR3 bases: TGCGCCAGCAGACCAGCGGGAGGGCCAGGCGAGCAGTACTTC.

The chain combines TRBV18 with TRBJ2-2, with TRBD1 as a possible D gene (5 bases). The CDR3 length is 15 residues. V lost 1 base to trimming and J lost 3 bases, with 9 bases between them. Germline V lookup: CDR1 KGHSH, CDR2 LQKENI. The CDR3 spells CASSPRIGDTGELFF. As DNA, the CDR3 is TGTGCCAGCTCACCACGAATAGGGGACACCGGGGAGCTGTTTTTT.

V usage is TRBV28 and J usage is TRBJ1-5; TRBD1 matches 7 bases. The ends lost 3 bases at V and 8 bases at J; junction bases unmatched: 7. Germline V CDR1 and CDR2: MDHEN, SYDVKM. This CDR3 contains 14 residues. The CDR3, as DNA: TGTGCCAGCAGTTTCGGACAGGTCAGGGAGCCCCAGCATTTT. Its translation is CASSFGQVREPQHF.

The chain links TRBV4-3 to TRBJ1-1; 8 nucleotides agree with TRBD1. Germline V gene data show CDR1 as LGHNA and CDR2 as YSLEER. Unmatched junction bases numbered 11, after V lost 3 bases and J lost 8 bases. The CDR3 totals 15 residues. The CDR3 is CASSHSTGVPLEAFF. The CDR3 DNA is TGCGCCAGCAGCCACTCGACAGGGGTCCCCCTCGAAGCTTTCTTT.

V gene TRBV6-5 combines with J gene TRBJ2-5; TRBD2 matches 13 bases. This CDR3 spans 15 amino acids. The V and J ends lost 4 bases and 4 bases, in that order; junction bases with no gene match: 3. Germline lookup yields CDR1 MNHEY and CDR2 SVGAGI. The CDR3 is CASSSGLAGAETQYF. DNA for the CDR3: TGTGCCAGCAGTTCAGGACTAGCGGGAGCAGAGACCCAGTACTTC.

V is TRBV5-1 and J is TRBJ2-7, with 9 nucleotides matching TRBD2. From germline, CDR1 is SGHRS and CDR2 YFSETQ. This CDR3 comprises 16 residues. With V trimmed by 0 bases and J by 1 base, 5 bases remained unmatched. The CDR3 sequence is CASSLVASGASYEQYF. In nucleotides, the CDR3 is TGCGCCAGCAGCTTGGTGGCTAGCGGGGCATCCTACGAGCAGTACTTC.

V usage is TRBV5-5 and J usage is TRBJ2-1, with 12 bases that match TRBD2. With V trimmed by 0 bases and J by 10 bases, 8 bases remained unmatched. Germline V gene data show CDR1 as SGHKS and CDR2 as YYEKEE (reference sequence). The CDR3 consists of 16 residues. This CDR3 is CASSLGASGRAEEQFF. The CDR3 bases are TGTGCCAGCAGCTTGGGGGCTAGCGGGAGGGCCGAGGAGCAGTTCTTC.

This chain uses TRBV9 with TRBJ2-7; 10 bases match TRBD1. The CDR3 extends over 15 amino acids. Germline loops: CDR1 SGDLS, CDR2 YYNGEE. The V and J ends lost 0 bases and 2 bases, in that order; junction bases with no gene match: 2. The CDR3 loop reads CASSVGGTGAYEQYF. DNA for the CDR3: TGTGCCAGCAGCGTAGGGGGGACAGGGGCCTACGAGCAGTACTTC.